The TCR beta chain described here comes from a study of T cell repertoires in ileal Crohn's disease. Study details: Biopsies of the neoterminal ileum at postoperative colonoscopy form M6 samples.

The time point: neoterminal ileum biopsy at postoperative endoscopy, about 6 months after surgery. Eligibility required adulthood, ileal or ileocolonic Crohn's disease and indicated ileocolonic resection. Regarding the study as a whole: Every patient over 26.8% clonality showed endoscopic recurrence. Active smokers at surgery had more clonal expansions than non-smokers.

Using immunoSEQ multiplex PCR, the repertoire was profiled, and TCRdb retains in-frame clones only, with some absent. The sample holds about 59,000 clones, roughly nine tenths seen once. A remark on this clone: Its antigen remains unknown.

The germline CDR1 and CDR2 sequences are LGHNA and YSLEER. Trimming removed 1 base from V and 7 bases from J, with 16 bases in between. The CDR3 has 15 amino acids. The TCR sequence derives from an adult with Crohn's disease. The sequenced sample was ileal tissue. This rearrangement joins TRBV4-3 to TRBJ1-2; no firm D call. CDR3 nucleotides: TGCGCCAGCAGCCAAGTAACTAGGGCGGCCGGTGGCTACACCTTC. It yields the protein CASSQVTRAAGGYTF.